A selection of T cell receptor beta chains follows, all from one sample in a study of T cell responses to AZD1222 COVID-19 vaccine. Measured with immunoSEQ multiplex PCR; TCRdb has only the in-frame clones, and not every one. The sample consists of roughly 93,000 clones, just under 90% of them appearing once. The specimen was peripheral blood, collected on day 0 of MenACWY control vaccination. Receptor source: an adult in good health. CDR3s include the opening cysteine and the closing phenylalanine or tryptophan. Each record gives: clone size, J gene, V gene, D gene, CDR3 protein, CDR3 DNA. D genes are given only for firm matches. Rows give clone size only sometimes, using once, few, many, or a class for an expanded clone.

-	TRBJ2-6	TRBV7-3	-	CASSAGAGANVLTF	TGTGCCAGCAGCGCAGGGGCCGGGGCCAACGTCCTGACTTTC
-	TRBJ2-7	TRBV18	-	CASSPSGTAYEQYF	TGTGCCAGCTCACCGTCCGGAACAGCCTACGAGCAGTACTTC
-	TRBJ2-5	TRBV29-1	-	CSVDTPRGGGETQYF	TGCAGCGTTGATACCCCCCGGGGTGGGGGAGAGACCCAGTACTTC
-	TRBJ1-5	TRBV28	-	CASSESGAFEGNQPQHF	TGTGCCAGCAGTGAGTCAGGGGCTTTTGAGGGGAATCAGCCCCAGCATTTT
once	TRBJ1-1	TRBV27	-	CASSLGGNTEAFF	TGTGCCAGCAGTTTAGGGGGTAACACTGAAGCTTTCTTT
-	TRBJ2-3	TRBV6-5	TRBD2	CASSTYGGAVYTQYF	TGTGCCAGCAGTACCTACGGGGGGGCCGTATATACGCAGTATTTT
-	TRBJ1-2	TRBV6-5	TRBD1	CASSSTTGGAVGGNTF	TGTGCCAGCAGTTCAACCACAGGGGGCGCCGTTGGGGGCAACACCTTC
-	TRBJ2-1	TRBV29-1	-	CSVGGAGFGKNEQFF	TGCAGCGTTGGGGGGGCAGGGTTTGGTAAGAATGAGCAGTTCTTC
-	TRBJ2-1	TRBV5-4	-	CASSNGGHVNEQFF	TGTGCCAGCAGCAACGGGGGGCATGTAAATGAGCAGTTCTTC
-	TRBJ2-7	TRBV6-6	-	CASTLTGSGNEQYF	TGTGCCAGCACCCTGACAGGTTCGGGGAACGAGCAGTACTTC
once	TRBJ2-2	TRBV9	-	CASSASNTGELFF	TGTGCCAGCAGCGCTTCGAACACCGGGGAGCTGTTTTTT
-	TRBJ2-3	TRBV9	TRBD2	CASSGGGLPSTDTQYF	TGTGCCAGCAGCGGGGGGGGACTACCCAGCACAGATACGCAGTATTTT
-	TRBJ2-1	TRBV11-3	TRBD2	CASSLEGAGAYNEQFF	TGTGCCAGCAGCTTAGAGGGAGCGGGGGCCTACAATGAGCAGTTCTTC
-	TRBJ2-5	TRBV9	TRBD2	CASSVALAGDQETQYF	TGTGCCAGCAGCGTAGCACTAGCGGGGGACCAAGAGACCCAGTACTTC
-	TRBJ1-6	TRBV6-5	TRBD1	CASSYQGQVNSPLHF	TGTGCCAGCAGTTACCAGGGACAGGTTAATTCACCCCTCCACTTT
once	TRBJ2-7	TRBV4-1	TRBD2	CASSQGSASGALYEQYF	TGCGCCAGCAGCCAAGGGTCTGCTAGCGGGGCCCTCTACGAGCAGTACTTC
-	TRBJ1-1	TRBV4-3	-	CASSQEAGGANTEAFF	TGCGCCAGCAGCCAAGAGGCGGGGGGCGCGAACACTGAAGCTTTCTTT
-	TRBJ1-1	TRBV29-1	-	CSVAGQMNTEAFF	TGCAGCGTTGCAGGGCAGATGAACACTGAAGCTTTCTTT
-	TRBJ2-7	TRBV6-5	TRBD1	CASRHDRESYEQYF	TGTGCCAGCAGGCACGACAGGGAATCCTACGAGCAGTACTTC
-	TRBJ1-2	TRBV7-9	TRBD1	CASSLQGARGYGYTF	TGTGCCAGCAGCTTACAGGGGGCCCGAGGATATGGCTACACCTTC
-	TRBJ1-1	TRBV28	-	CASSVNTEAFF	TGTGCCAGCAGCGTGAACACTGAAGCTTTCTTT
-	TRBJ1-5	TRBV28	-	CASSSEIGGTSYSNQPQHF	TGTGCCAGCAGTTCCGAGATCGGGGGGACATCTTATAGCAATCAGCCCCAGCATTTT
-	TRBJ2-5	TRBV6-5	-	CASSYPAEQCQETQYF	TGTGCCAGCAGTTACCCCGCCGAGCAGTGTCAAGAGACCCAGTACTTC
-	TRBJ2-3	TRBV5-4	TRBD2	CASSRTSGGLYTDTQYF	TGTGCCAGCAGCCGGACTAGCGGGGGGCTGTACACAGATACGCAGTATTTT
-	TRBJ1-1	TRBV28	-	CASSLTAEAFF	TGTGCCAGCAGTTTAACCGCTGAAGCTTTCTTT
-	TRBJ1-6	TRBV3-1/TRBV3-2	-	CASSQDHSRNSPLHF	TGTGCCAGCAGCCAAGATCACAGTCGTAATTCACCCCTCCACTTT
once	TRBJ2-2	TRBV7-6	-	CASSLGTHNTGELFF	TGTGCCAGCAGCCTCGGGACGCATAACACCGGGGAGCTGTTTTTT
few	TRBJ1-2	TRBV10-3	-	CAMKDSIFYGYTF	TGTGCCATGAAGGACAGTATTTTCTATGGCTACACCTTC
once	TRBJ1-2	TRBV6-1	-	CASSEGVGDNYGYTF	TGTGCCAGCAGTGAAGGCGTAGGGGACAACTATGGCTACACCTTC
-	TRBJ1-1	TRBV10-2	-	CASRQGDLPNTEAFF	TGCGCCAGCAGACAAGGGGACCTCCCGAACACTGAAGCTTTCTTT
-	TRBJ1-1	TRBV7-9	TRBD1	CASSLNRGLENTEAFF	TGTGCCAGCAGCTTAAACAGGGGGCTGGAGAACACTGAAGCTTTCTTT
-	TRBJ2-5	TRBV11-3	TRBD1	CASSLRGMVETQYF	TGTGCCAGCAGCCTCAGGGGGATGGTAGAGACCCAGTACTTC
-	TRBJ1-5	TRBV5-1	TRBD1	CASSLTGESNQPQHF	TGCGCCAGCAGCTTGACAGGGGAGAGCAATCAGCCCCAGCATTTT
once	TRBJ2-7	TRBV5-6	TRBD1	CASSFVTGGLYEQYF	TGTGCCAGCAGCTTCGTGACAGGGGGTCTCTACGAGCAGTACTTC
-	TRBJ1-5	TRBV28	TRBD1	CASSLNSGQGRNQPQHF	TGTGCCAGCAGTTTAAACTCGGGACAGGGGCGCAATCAGCCCCAGCATTTT